This T cell receptor beta chain emerged from a study of metastatic and nonmetastatic thyroid tumors. For the study at large: Where malignant and benign thyroid patients were concerned, repertoires were compared across blood and tumor or nodule tissue.

V shed 5 bases and J shed 11 bases, with 18 bases lying between them. Per germline, CDR1 SGHAT and CDR2 FQNNGV. The CDR3 consists of 13 residues. Regarding the study as a whole: Across blood and tumor, TCR beta diversity in malignant thyroid tumors was reportedly significantly higher than in benign nodules.

Patients had received no treatment of any kind before thyroid surgery. In the source study's methods: The study built a papillary thyroid cancer distant-metastasis classifier from CDR3 differences across clinicopathological groups. Using MiXCR, TCRdb reanalyzed the PCR reads. The V and J calls follow TCRdb's processing rather than the paper's. This table holds about 24,000 clones, roughly a quarter found once. On this clone: The antigen is unknown. The sample holds other DNA sequences that translate to the same CDR3.

The sequenced material came from tumor tissue. The chain is built from TRBV11-2 and TRBJ2-5, with a weak D call TRBD2 (7 bases). This sequence was found in a male donor with papillary thyroid cancer or a benign thyroid nodule (not recorded which). Some clones in this sample may be carry-over from other donors' samples. This CDR3 is CASSPSGPGTQYF. CDR3 nucleotides: TGTGCCAGCAGCCCTAGCGGCCCCGGGACACAGTACTTC.